One TCR beta chain is described in this entry. The antigen is not known. This entry belongs to a study of T cell responses to AZD1222 COVID-19 vaccine. General study findings and limits: Recipients of two AZD1222 doses showed rising Spike-specific TCR breadth and depth.

Assay: immunoSEQ multiplex PCR; the TCRdb copy retains only in-frame clones and omits some. This table has 150,000 to 200,000 clones, roughly 94% appearing once. Deletions cut 7 bases from V and 0 bases from J, with 12 bases between. The CDR3 length is 15 residues. Germline V gene sequence: CDR1 SNHLY, CDR2 FYNNEI. Second doses were pooled across both intervals (about 4 or about 12 weeks). This sequence joins TRBV2 and TRBJ2-2; D may be TRBD1 (6 bases). Sequencing used peripheral blood, obtained 28 days after the second AZD1222 dose. The clonotype originates from an adult who received the AZD1222 COVID-19 vaccine. CDR3 bases: TGTGCCAGCATCAGGGGCAGGACGAACACCGGGGAGCTGTTTTTT. Amino acid sequence: CASIRGRTNTGELFF.